This TCR beta chain was sequenced during a study of T-cell memory formation after mild COVID-19. This clonotype has more than one count but fewer than ten. TCRdb fed the 5' RACE reads into MiXCR, producing one record per CDR3 protein. In the table there are approximately 400,000 distinct CDR3 sequences, approximately 24% of which are singletons. The receptor was isolated from an adult woman who had mild COVID-19 (a few samples of this study predate the infection). Cell type and time point are not known. Sequencing was performed on PBMCs or a T cell subset sorted from them (not recorded which).

The CDR3: CASSSSGSLYNEQFF. CDR3 in DNA: TGTGCCAGCAGTTCTAGCGGGAGCCTCTACAATGAGCAGTTCTTC. The V call is TRBV12-3 or TRBV12-4, the J call TRBJ2-1; 10 bases agree with TRBD2. The CDR3 is 15 residues long. J gave up 3 bases and V 4 bases, and 3 bases lay outside the gene matches.